What follows is one T cell receptor beta chain and its context. Its antigen has not been determined. No quality values exist for individual bases; no much larger clone is one base distant. CDR1 and CDR2 were assigned from the germline V gene as SQVTM and ANQGSEA. V is clipped by 6 bases and J by 2 bases, and the sequence between their germline boundaries is 17 bases long. The CDR3 contains 14 residues, cysteine and phenylalanine counted. Of the read, only the CDR3 DNA is kept; its 42 bases are in frame from base 1. Library preparation employed RT-PCR. The sequencer was an Illumina HiSeq 2500. TCRdb reprocessing: public reads trimmed at Q25 with fastp, clones called with MiXCR, in-frame beta chains kept. Rows matching on CDR3 protein sequence are summarized as one entry with the most common DNA and genes. This sample has 500,000 to 600,000 distinct CDR3 sequences in its table, and under 9% of those were observed once. 10% to 15% of the sample is taken by the ten largest.

The data are from a study of response to subunit inactivated influenza vaccine (dated by TCRdb to the late 2010s). Background on the whole study: To follow how T cells responded to a trivalent subunit inactivated influenza vaccine, the researchers relied on deep quantitative profiling of the T cell receptor repertoire.

What the work shows at the level of the full study, not this receptor alone: The authors suggested that each seasonal influenza vaccination may recruit only a limited number of new T cells.

The receptor chain draws on TRBV29-1 and TRBJ2-7; tentative D gene TRBD1, with 6 bases matching. The clonotype was recovered from a man in his fifties or sixties who received an inactivated influenza vaccine. Donor details come from another sample of the same person, matched by shared clones. Specimen: PBMCs from blood, collected less than 30 months after vaccination. At the DNA level, the sequence is TGCAGCGTGGCACAGGGTGTGGGGCCCTACGAGCAGTACTTC. It specifies CSVAQGVGPYEQYF.